This T cell receptor (beta chain) is from a study of CD8 T cells in Susac syndrome. Random hexamers served to reverse transcribe about 0.5 to 1 ug RNA. MiXCR, run by TCRdb on the immunoSEQ multiplex PCR reads, gives a single entry per CDR3 protein. The sample consists of around 300,000 distinct CDR3 sequences, roughly 94% of them appearing once. The sample taken for sequencing was CD4+ T cells from PBMCs. This sequence originates from a human donor with multiple sclerosis.

CDR3 sequence (DNA): TGTGCCAGCAGCTTAAGGGACACGTATCCCCAGCATTTT. Its protein is CASSLRDTYPQHF. The gene calls are TRBV7-9 and TRBJ1-5, with a possible D match to TRBD1 (6 bases). Germline assignment: CDR1 SEHNR and CDR2 FQNEAQ (reference sequence). The CDR3 length is 13 residues. Trimming removed 2 bases from V and 10 bases from J, with 12 bases in between.